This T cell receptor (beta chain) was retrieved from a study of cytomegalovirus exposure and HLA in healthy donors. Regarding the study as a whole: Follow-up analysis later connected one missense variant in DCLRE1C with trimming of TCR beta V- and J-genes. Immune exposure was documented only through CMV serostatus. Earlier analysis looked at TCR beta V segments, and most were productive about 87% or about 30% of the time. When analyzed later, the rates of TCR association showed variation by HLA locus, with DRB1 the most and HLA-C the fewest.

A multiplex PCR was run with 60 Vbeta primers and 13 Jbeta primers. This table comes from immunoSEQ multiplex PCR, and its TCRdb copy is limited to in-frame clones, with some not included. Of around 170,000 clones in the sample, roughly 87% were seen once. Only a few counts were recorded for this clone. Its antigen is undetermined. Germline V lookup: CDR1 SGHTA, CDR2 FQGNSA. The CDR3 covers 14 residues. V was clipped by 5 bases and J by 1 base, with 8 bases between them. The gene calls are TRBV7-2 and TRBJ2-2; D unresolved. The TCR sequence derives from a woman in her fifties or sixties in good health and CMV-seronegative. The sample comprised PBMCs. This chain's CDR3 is CASSPRRNTGELFF. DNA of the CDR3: TGTGCCAGCAGCCCCAGAAGGAACACCGGGGAGCTGTTTTTT.